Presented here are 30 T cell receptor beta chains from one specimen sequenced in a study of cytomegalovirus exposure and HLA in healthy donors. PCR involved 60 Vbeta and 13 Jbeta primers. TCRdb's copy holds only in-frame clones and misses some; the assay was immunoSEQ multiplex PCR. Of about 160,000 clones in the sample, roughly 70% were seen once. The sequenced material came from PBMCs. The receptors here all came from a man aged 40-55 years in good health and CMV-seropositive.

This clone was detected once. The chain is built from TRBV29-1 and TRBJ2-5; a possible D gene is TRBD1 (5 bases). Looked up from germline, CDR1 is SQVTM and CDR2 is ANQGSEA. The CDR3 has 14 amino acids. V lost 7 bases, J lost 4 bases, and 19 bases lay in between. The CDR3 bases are TGCAGCGCCCGACAGCCTAACTCGGGAGAGACCCAGTACTTC. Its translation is CSARQPNSGETQYF.

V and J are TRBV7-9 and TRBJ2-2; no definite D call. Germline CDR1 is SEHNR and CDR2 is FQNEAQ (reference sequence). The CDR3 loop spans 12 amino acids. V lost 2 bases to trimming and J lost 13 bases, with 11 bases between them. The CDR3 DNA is TGTGCCAGCAGCTTATTGCAGTCCTGGCTGTTTTTT. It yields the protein CASSLLQSWLFF.

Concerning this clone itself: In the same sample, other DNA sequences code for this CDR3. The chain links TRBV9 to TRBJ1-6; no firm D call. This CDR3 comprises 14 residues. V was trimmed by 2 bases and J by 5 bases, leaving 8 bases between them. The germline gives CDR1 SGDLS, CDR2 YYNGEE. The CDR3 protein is CASSVGGNNSPLHF. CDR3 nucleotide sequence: TGTGCCAGCAGCGTCGGCGGGAATAATTCACCCCTCCACTTT.

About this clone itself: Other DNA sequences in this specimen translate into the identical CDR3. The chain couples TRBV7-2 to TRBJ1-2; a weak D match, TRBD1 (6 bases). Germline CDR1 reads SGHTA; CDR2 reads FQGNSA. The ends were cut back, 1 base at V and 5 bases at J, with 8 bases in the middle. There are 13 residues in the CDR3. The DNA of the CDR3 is TGTGCCAGCAGCTTAGACAGGGAATATGGCTACACCTTC. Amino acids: CASSLDREYGYTF.

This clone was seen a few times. The CDR3 is CASSRRLAGSETQYF. CDR3 coding DNA: TGCGCCAGCAGCAGGAGACTAGCGGGGTCTGAGACCCAGTACTTC. The J gene is TRBJ2-5, the V gene TRBV5-1, with 11 bases lining up with TRBD2. This CDR3 comprises 15 residues. With V trimmed by 4 bases and J by 5 bases, 7 bases remained unmatched. Germline V gene lookup returns CDR1 SGHRS and CDR2 YFSETQ.

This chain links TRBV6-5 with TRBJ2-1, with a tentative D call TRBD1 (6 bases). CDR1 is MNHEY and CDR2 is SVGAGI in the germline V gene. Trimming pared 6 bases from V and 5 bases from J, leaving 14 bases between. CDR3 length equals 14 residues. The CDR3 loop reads CASSLSDSHNEQFF. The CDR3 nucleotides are TGTGCCAGCAGCCTCTCGGACAGCCACAATGAGCAGTTCTTC.

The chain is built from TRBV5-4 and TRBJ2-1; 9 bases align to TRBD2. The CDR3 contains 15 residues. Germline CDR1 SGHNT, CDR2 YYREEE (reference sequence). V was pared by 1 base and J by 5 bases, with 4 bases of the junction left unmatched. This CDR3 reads CASSLLPSGDNEQFF. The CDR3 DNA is TGTGCCAGCAGCTTGCTGCCTAGCGGGGACAATGAGCAGTTCTTC.

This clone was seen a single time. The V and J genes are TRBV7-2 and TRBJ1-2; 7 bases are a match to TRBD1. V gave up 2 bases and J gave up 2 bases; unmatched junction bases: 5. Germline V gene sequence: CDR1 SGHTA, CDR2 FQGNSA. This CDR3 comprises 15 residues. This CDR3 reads CASSLSQGENYGYTF. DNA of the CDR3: TGTGCCAGCAGCTTATCGCAGGGGGAAAACTATGGCTACACCTTC. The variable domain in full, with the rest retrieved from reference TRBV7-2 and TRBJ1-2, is GAGVSQSPSNKVTEKGKDVELRCDPISGHTALYWYRQSLGQGLEFLIYFQGNSAPDKSGLPSDRFSAERTGGSVSTLTIQRTQQEDSAVYLCASSLSQGENYGYTFGSGTRLTVV.

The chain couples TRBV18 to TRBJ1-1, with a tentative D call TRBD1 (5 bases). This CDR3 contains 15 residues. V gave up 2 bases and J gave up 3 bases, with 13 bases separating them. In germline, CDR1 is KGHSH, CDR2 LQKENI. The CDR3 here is CASSPREGTHTEAFF. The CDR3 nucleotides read TGTGCCAGCTCACCAAGGGAGGGGACGCACACTGAAGCTTTCTTT.

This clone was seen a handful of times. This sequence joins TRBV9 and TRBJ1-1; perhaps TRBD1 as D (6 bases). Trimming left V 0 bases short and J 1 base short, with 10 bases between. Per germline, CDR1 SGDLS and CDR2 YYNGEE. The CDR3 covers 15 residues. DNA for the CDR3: TGTGCCAGCAGCGTAGAGGGCAGGGGGAACACTGAAGCTTTCTTT. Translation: CASSVEGRGNTEAFF.

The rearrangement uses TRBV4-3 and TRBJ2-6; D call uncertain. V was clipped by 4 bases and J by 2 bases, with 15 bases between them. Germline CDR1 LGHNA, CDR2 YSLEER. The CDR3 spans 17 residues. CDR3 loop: CASSRDQLQAGANVLTF. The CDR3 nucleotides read TGCGCCAGCAGCCGAGATCAACTCCAGGCTGGGGCCAACGTCCTGACTTTC.

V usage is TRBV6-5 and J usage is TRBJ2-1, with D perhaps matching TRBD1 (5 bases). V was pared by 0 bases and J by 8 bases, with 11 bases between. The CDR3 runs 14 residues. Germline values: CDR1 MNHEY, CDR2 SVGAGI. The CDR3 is CASSYSGQGYEQFF. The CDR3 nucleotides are TGTGCCAGCAGTTACTCAGGGCAGGGTTATGAGCAGTTCTTC.

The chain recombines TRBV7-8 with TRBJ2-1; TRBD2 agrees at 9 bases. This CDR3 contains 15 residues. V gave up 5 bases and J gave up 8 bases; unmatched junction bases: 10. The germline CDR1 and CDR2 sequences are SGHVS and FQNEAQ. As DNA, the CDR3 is TGTGCCAGCAGCCTTGTATCGCGGGGGGGCGATGAGCAGTTCTTC. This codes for CASSLVSRGGDEQFF.

In DNA, the CDR3 is TGTGCCAGCAGCTTGTTCGACGTGGAGGGGCTATTGGGCTACACCTTC. It is translated as CASSLFDVEGLLGYTF. The rearrangement uses TRBV7-9 and TRBJ1-2, with D possibly being TRBD1 (5 bases). V dropped 3 bases and J dropped 8 bases, with 22 bases sitting between them. CDR1 is SEHNR, CDR2 FQNEAQ, per germline (reference sequence). The CDR3 sequence is 16 residues long.

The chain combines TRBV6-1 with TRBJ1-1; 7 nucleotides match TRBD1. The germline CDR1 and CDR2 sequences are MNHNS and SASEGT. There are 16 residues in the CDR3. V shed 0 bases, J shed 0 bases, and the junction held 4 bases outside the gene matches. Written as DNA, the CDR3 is TGTGCCAGCAGTGAAGCTACGGACAGGATGAACACTGAAGCTTTCTTT. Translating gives CASSEATDRMNTEAFF.

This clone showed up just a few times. CDR3 residues: CASSWDRGGNSPLHF. CDR3 nucleotide sequence: TGCGCCAGCAGCTGGGACAGGGGAGGAAATTCACCCCTCCACTTT. This chain uses TRBV5-1 with TRBJ1-6; TRBD1 aligns across 10 bases. This CDR3 contains 15 residues. The V gene's germline CDR1 is SGHRS and CDR2 YFSETQ. Unmatched junction bases numbered 4, after V lost 3 bases and J lost 7 bases.

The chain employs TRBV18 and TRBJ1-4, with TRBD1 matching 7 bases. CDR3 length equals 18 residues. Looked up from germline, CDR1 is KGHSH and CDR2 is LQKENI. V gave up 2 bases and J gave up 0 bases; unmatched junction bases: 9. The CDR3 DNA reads TGTGCCAGCTCACCAAGTGGGGACAGCAGTCCAACTAATGAAAAACTGTTTTTT. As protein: CASSPSGDSSPTNEKLFF.

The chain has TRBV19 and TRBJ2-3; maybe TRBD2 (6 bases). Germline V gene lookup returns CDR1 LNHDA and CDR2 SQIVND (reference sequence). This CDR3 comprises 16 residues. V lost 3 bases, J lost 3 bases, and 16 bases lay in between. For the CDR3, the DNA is TGTGCCAGTAGTATCCCGGACGGGGGTATAACAGATACGCAGTATTTT. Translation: CASSIPDGGITDTQYF.

CDR3 protein: CASRAGDAPAKNIQYF. For the CDR3, the DNA is TGCGCCAGCAGGGCGGGGGATGCTCCGGCCAAAAACATTCAGTACTTC. This chain uses TRBV5-1 with TRBJ2-4; 7 bases are a match to TRBD2. The V gene end was trimmed by 5 bases and the J gene end by 1 base; junction bases not matched to a gene: 9. This CDR3 is 16 amino acids long. Germline V CDR1 and CDR2: SGHRS, YFSETQ. Looking up the rest from reference TRBV5-1 and TRBJ2-4 gives the full variable domain: KAGVTQTPRYLIKTRGQQVTLSCSPISGHRSVSWYQQTPGQGLQFLFEYFSETQRNKGNFPGRFSGRQFSNSRSEMNVSTLELGDSALYLCASRAGDAPAKNIQYFGAGTRLSVL.

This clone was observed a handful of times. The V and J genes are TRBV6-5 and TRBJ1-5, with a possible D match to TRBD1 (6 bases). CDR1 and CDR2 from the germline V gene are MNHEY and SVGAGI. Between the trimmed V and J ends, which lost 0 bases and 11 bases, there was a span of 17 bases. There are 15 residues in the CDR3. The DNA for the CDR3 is TGTGCCAGCAGTTACTCGCGGGGGACAACGAGCACCCAGCATTTT. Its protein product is CASSYSRGTTSTQHF.

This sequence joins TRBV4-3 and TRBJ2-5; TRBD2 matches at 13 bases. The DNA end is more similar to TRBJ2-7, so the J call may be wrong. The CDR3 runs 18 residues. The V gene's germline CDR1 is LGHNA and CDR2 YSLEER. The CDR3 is CASSQRTSGGLLGNEQYF. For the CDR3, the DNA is TGCGCCAGCAGCCAACGGACTAGCGGGGGCCTTTTGGGGAACGAGCAGTACTTC.

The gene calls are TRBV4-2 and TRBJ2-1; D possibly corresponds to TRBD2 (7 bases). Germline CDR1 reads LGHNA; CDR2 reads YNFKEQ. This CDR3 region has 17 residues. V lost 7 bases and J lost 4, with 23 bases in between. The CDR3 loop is CASTSRGGLGGYNEQFF. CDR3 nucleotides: TGTGCCAGCACCTCAAGAGGAGGACTAGGGGGGTACAATGAGCAGTTCTTC.

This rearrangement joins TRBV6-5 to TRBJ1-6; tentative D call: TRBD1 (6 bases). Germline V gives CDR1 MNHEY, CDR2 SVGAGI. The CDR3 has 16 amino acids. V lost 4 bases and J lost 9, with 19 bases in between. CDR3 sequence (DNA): TGTGCCAGCAGTTTATTGGCGGGCAGGGGTAGTTCACCCCTCCACTTT. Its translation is CASSLLAGRGSSPLHF.

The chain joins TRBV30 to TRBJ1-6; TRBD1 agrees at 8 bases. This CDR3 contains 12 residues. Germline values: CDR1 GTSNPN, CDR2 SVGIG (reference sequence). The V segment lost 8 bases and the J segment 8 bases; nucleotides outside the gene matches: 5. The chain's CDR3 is CAATGGDSPLHF. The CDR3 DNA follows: TGTGCCGCAACAGGGGGAGATTCACCCCTCCACTTT.

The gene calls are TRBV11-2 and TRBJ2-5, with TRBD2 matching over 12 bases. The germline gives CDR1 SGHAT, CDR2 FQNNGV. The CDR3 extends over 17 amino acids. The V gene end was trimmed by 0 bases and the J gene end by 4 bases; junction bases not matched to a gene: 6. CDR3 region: CASSLDGASGGGETQYF. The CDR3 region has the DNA TGTGCCAGCAGCTTAGATGGGGCTAGCGGGGGGGGAGAGACCCAGTACTTC. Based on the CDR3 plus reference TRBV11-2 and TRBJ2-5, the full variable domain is EAGVAQSPRYKIIEKRQSVAFWCNPISGHATLYWYQQILGQGPKLLIQFQNNGVVDDSQLPKDRFSAERLKGVDSTLKIQPAKLEDSAVYLCASSLDGASGGGETQYFGPGTRLLVL.

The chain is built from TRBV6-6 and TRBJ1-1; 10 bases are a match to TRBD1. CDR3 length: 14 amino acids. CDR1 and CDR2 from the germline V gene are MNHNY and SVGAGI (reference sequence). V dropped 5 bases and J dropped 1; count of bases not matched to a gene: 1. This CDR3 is CASSDRGRNTEAFF. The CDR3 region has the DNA TGTGCCAGCAGTGACAGGGGGCGGAACACTGAAGCTTTCTTT.

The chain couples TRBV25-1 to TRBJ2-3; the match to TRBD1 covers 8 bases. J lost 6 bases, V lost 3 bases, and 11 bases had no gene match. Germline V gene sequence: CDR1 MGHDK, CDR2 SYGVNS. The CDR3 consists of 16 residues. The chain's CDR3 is CASSEGAGGEVDTQYF. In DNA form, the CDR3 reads TGTGCCAGCAGTGAGGGGGCAGGGGGCGAAGTGGATACGCAGTATTTT.

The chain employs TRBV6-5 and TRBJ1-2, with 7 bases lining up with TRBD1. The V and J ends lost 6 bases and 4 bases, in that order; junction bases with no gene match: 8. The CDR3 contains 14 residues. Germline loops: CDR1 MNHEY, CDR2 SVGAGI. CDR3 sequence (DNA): TGTGCCAGCAGAGACAGGGACTCCCGCTATGGCTACACCTTC. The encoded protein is CASRDRDSRYGYTF.

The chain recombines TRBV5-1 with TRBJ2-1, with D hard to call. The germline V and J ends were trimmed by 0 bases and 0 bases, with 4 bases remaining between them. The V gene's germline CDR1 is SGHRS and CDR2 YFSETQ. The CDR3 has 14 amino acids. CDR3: CASSLDGSYNEQFF. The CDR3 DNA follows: TGCGCCAGCAGCTTGGACGGCTCCTACAATGAGCAGTTCTTC.

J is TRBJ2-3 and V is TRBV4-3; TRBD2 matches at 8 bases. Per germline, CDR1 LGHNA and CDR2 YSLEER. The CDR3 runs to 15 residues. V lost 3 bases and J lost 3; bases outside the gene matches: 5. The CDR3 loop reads CASSHGGAATDTQYF. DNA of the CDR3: TGCGCCAGCAGCCACGGGGGGGCCGCAACAGATACGCAGTATTTT.